This TCR beta chain was retrieved from a study of Ad26.COV2.S vaccination and SARS-CoV-2 variants. The repertoire was sequenced with immunoSEQ multiplex PCR; TCRdb's copy has only in-frame clones and lacks some. The sample consists of around 100,000 clones, 82% of them appearing once. General study results and limits: Individuals receiving vaccine had higher spike-specific TCR breadth than placebo recipients did. Analyses that measured TCR breadth and depth may have underestimated total T cell responses. Comparability of non-spike TCR breadth was observed across vaccine and placebo recipients.

About this clone itself: What it binds is not known.

The V end lost 3 bases, the J end lost 8 bases, and 13 bases lay between the germline ends. Germline assignment: CDR1 LGHDT and CDR2 YNNKEL (reference sequence). The CDR3 contains 13 residues. The starting material was peripheral blood, obtained after recovery from COVID-19. The chain joins TRBV3-1 (or the pseudogene TRBV3-2) to TRBJ1-2; D may be TRBD1 (5 bases). The receptor was isolated from a human donor who had recovered from COVID-19. The CDR3 is CASSHRDLAGYTF. As DNA, the CDR3 is TGTGCCAGCAGCCACCGGGACCTCGCGGGCTACACCTTC.